Shown below are 13 T cell receptor beta chains from a single sample sequenced in a study of OX40 agonist ivuxolimab in advanced cancers. Measured with immunoSEQ multiplex PCR; TCRdb has only the in-frame clones, and not every one. The sample holds 150,000 to 190,000 clones, 85% to 95% seen once. Sequences were derived from CD4+ or CD8+ T cells sorted from blood, sampled in a trial of the OX40 agonist ivuxolimab. Receptors originate from an adult with an advanced solid tumor such as melanoma, head and neck, liver or kidney cancer.

The CDR3 DNA sequence: TGTGCCAGCAGTGAGAAGCAAGCCCCCTACAGTGGCGAGCAGTTCTTC. Translated, it gives CASSEKQAPYSGEQFF. The chain carries TRBV25-1 and TRBJ2-1; unclear D gene. V was pared by 3 bases and J by 10 bases, with 22 bases between. The length of the CDR3 is 16 residues. Germline V gene lookup returns CDR1 MGHDK and CDR2 SYGVNS.

V is TRBV18 and J is TRBJ1-2; D is undetermined. V lost 3 bases, J lost 5 bases, and 10 bases lay in between. CDR3 length: 13 amino acids. The germline V gene encodes CDR1 KGHSH and CDR2 LQKENI. CDR3 in DNA: TGTGCCAGCTCACCGCCCAATAGATATGGCTACACCTTC. Translated, it gives CASSPPNRYGYTF.

This clone appeared once. The V gene is TRBV28, the J gene TRBJ2-7; D is tentatively TRBD1 or TRBD2 (5 bases each). CDR1 and CDR2 (germline): MDHEN, SYDVKM. Trimming pared 3 bases from V and 7 bases from J, leaving 7 bases between. The CDR3 runs 11 residues. CDR3 region: CASSFWGEQYF. The CDR3 region has the DNA TGTGCCAGCAGTTTTTGGGGGGAGCAGTACTTC.

The rearrangement uses TRBV6-5 and TRBJ1-1; the match to TRBD1 covers 10 bases. Germline CDR1 reads MNHEY; CDR2 reads SVGAGI. V trimming: 6 bases; J trimming: 10 bases; junction bases outside the gene matches: 5. The CDR3 loop spans 12 amino acids. CDR3 region: CASRPWTGGAFF. The CDR3 DNA is TGTGCCAGCAGGCCCTGGACAGGGGGAGCTTTCTTT.

V is TRBV6-6 and J is TRBJ2-2; unclear D gene. V was clipped by 0 bases and J by 5 bases, with 10 bases between them. The V gene's germline CDR1 is MNHNY and CDR2 SVGAGI (reference sequence). The CDR3 length is 15 residues. This CDR3 reads CASSYSDLGTGELFF. The CDR3 coding sequence is TGTGCCAGCAGTTACTCGGATCTGGGAACCGGGGAGCTGTTTTTT.

CDR3 nucleotide sequence: TGCGCCAGCAGCTTGGACCCGCTTAATGAAAAACTGTTTTTT. This encodes CASSLDPLNEKLFF. V is TRBV5-1 and J is TRBJ1-4; D gene uncertain. Trimming took 0 bases from V and 4 from J, leaving 7 bases between them. The length of the CDR3 is 14 residues. Germline CDR1 reads SGHRS; CDR2 reads YFSETQ.

The chain joins TRBV5-1 to TRBJ2-5; D is uncertain. Germline CDR1 reads SGHRS; CDR2 reads YFSETQ. Trimming stripped 1 base from V and 2 bases from J, with 6 bases between. This CDR3 contains 13 residues. The CDR3 sequence is CASSLTPQETQYF. CDR3 nucleotide sequence: TGCGCCAGCAGCTTGACACCTCAAGAGACCCAGTACTTC.

This chain joins TRBV19 and TRBJ2-2; 7 positions match TRBD2. CDR3 size: 16 residues. The J segment lost 1 base and the V segment lost 10 bases, leaving 12 bases of the junction unmatched. CDR1 LNHDA and CDR2 SQIVND come from the germline V gene (reference sequence). The CDR3 DNA follows: TGTGCCACCTCGACCTCTACGGGAGGGAACACCGGGGAGCTGTTTTTT. Its translation: CATSTSTGGNTGELFF.

The rearrangement uses TRBV5-1 and TRBJ2-7, with D unresolved. Per germline, CDR1 SGHRS and CDR2 YFSETQ. This CDR3 region has 13 residues. Trimming shortened V by 4 bases and J by 0 bases, and 8 bases separated the two germline ends. CDR3 sequence: CASSVASSYEQYF. The DNA for the CDR3 is TGCGCCAGCAGCGTGGCGAGCTCCTACGAGCAGTACTTC.

This sequence joins TRBV4-1 and TRBJ1-4; D gene uncertain. CDR1 is MGHRA and CDR2 is YSYEKL in the germline V gene. The V end lost 0 bases, the J end lost 8 bases, and 10 bases lay between the germline ends. CDR3 length: 14 amino acids. Here the CDR3 reads CASSQEPGGEKLFF. CDR3 nucleotide sequence: TGCGCCAGCAGCCAAGAACCGGGTGGGGAAAAACTGTTTTTT.

The rearrangement uses TRBV5-4 and TRBJ1-2; D uncertain. This CDR3 spans 14 amino acids. Germline CDR1 SGHNT, CDR2 YYREEE (reference sequence). The ends were cut back, 0 bases at V and 4 bases at J, with 10 bases in the middle. CDR3 region: CASSLAGRSYGYTF. Written as DNA, the CDR3 is TGTGCCAGCAGCTTGGCTGGCAGGAGCTATGGCTACACCTTC.

This clone was recorded only once. The gene calls are TRBV5-4 and TRBJ2-1, with 14 bases lining up with TRBD2. The trim removed 0 bases at V and 2 bases at J, leaving 7 bases unmatched. Germline values: CDR1 SGHNT, CDR2 YYREEE (reference sequence). CDR3 size: 19 residues. In nucleotides, the CDR3 is TGTGCCAGCAGCTTGGGACTAGCGGGAGGGGTGAGGGCCTACAATGAGCAGTTCTTC. Translated, it gives CASSLGLAGGVRAYNEQFF.

The genes are TRBV11-3 and TRBJ2-1; D gene uncertain. The length of the CDR3 is 12 residues. Germline CDR1 SGHNT, CDR2 YENEEA. V lost 4 bases and J 6 bases, leaving 7 bases between the germline ends. This CDR3 is CASSSVLNEQFF. Here the CDR3 DNA reads TGTGCCAGCAGCTCCGTCCTCAATGAGCAGTTCTTC. The variable domain in full, with the rest retrieved from reference TRBV11-3 and TRBJ2-1, is EAGVVQSPRYKIIEKKQPVAFWCNPISGHNTLYWYLQNLGQGPELLIRYENEEAVDDSQLPKDRFSAERLKGVDSTLKIQPAELGDSAVYLCASSSVLNEQFFGPGTRLTVL.